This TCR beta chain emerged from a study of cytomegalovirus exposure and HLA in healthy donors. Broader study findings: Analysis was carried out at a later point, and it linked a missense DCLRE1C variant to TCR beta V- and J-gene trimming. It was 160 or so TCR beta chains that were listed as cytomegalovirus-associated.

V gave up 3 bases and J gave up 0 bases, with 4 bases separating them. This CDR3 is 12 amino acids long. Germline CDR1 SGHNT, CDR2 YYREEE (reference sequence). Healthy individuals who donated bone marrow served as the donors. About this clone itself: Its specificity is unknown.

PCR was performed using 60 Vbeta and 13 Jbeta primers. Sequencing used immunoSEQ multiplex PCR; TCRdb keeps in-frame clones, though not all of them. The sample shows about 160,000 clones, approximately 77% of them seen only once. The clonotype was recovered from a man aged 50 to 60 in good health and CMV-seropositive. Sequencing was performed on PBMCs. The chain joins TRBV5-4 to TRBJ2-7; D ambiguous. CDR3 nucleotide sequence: TGTGCCAGCAGCTACTCCTCCTACGAGCAGTACTTC. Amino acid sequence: CASSYSSYEQYF. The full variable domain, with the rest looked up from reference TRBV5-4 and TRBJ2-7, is ETGVTQSPTHLIKTRGQQVTLRCSSQSGHNTVSWYQQALGQGPQFIFQYYREEENGRGNFPPRFSGLQFPNYSSELNVNALELDDSALYLCASSYSSYEQYFGPGTRLTVT.